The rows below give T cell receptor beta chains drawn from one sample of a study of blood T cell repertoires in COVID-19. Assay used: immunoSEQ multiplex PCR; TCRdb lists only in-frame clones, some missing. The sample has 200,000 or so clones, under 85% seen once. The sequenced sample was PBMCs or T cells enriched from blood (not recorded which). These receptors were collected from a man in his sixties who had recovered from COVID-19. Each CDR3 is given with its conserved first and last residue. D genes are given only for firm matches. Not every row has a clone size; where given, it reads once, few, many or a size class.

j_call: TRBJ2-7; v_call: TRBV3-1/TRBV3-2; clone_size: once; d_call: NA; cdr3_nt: TGTGCCAGCAGCCAAGGCCAGTCTTACGAGCAGTACTTC; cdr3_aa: CASSQGQSYEQYF
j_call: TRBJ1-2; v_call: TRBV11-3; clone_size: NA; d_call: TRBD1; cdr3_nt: TGTGCCAGCAGCTACACCGGGACAGGGGTAGGAGGCTACACCTTC; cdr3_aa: CASSYTGTGVGGYTF
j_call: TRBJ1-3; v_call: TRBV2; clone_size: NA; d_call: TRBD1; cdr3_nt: TGTGCCAGCAGAGGGACAGTAGGAAACACCATATATTTT; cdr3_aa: CASRGTVGNTIYF
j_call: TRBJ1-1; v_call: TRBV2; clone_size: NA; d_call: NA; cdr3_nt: TGTGCCAGCAGTGAGGACAGGAACACTGAAGCTTTCTTT; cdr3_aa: CASSEDRNTEAFF
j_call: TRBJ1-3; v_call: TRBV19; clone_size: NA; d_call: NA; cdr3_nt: TGTGCCAGTAGTCCTCGCGGAGCAGTCTCTGGAAACACCATATATTTT; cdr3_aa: CASSPRGAVSGNTIYF
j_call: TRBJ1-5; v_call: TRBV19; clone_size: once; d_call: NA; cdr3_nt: TGTGCCAGTAGTACGACAGTCCCGCCCCAGCATTTT; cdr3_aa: CASSTTVPPQHF
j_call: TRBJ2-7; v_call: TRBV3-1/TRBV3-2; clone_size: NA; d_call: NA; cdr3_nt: TGTGCCAGCAGCCCCCGGGGAAGCTACGAGCAGTACTTC; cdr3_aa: CASSPRGSYEQYF
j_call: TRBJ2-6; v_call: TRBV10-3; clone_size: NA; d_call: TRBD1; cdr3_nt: TGTGCCATCAGTGTAGGACAGGGTCTACATGGGGCCAACGTCCTGACTTTC; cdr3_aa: CAISVGQGLHGANVLTF
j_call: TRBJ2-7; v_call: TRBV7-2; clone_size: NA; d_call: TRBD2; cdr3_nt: TGTGCCAGCAGTCTATCTGGTGGCGGGGGGGAGTACGAGCAGTACTTC; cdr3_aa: CASSLSGGGGEYEQYF
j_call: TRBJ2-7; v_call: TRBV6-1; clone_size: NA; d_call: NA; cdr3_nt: TGTGCCAGCAGTGAAGGTGGAGTTGGAATCTACGAGCAGTACTTC; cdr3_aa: CASSEGGVGIYEQYF
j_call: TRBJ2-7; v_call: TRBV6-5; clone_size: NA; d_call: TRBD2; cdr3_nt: TGTGCCAGCAGTTACGCGTTCGGGGGGAAAGGCTACGAGCAGTACTTC; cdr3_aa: CASSYAFGGKGYEQYF
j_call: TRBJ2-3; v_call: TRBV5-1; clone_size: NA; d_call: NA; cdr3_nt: TGCGCCAGCAGCCTTTCTGGGCTAACGGGAGACACAGATACGCAGTATTTT; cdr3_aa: CASSLSGLTGDTDTQYF
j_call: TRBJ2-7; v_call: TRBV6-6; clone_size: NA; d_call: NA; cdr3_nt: TGTGCCAGCAGTTACTCTGCCGAGGGGGTCGGCGAGCAGTACTTC; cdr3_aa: CASSYSAEGVGEQYF
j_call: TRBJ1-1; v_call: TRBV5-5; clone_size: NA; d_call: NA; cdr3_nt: TGTGCCAGCAGCTTAGAACACATGAACACTGAAGCTTTCTTT; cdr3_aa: CASSLEHMNTEAFF
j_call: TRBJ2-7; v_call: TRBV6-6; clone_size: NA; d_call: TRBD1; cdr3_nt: TGTGCCAGCAGTAACCGAGGACAGGGCTCGTCCGAGCAGTACTTC; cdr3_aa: CASSNRGQGSSEQYF
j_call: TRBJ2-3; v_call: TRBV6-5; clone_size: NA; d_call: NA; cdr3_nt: TGTGCCAGCAGACTCAGGGGAGGGGGAGATACGCAGTATTTT; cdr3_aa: CASRLRGGGDTQYF
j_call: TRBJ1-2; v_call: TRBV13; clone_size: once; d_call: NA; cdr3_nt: TGTGCCAGCAGCCCCCCAGGGGTCTATGGCTACACCTTC; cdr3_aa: CASSPPGVYGYTF
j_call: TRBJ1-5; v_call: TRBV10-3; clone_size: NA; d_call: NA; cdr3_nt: TGTGCCATCAGTGGAGACACCTCCAATCAGCCCCAGCATTTT; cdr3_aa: CAISGDTSNQPQHF
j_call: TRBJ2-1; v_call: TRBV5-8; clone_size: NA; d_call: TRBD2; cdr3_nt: TGTGCCAGCAGCTTGGGACTAGCGGGGGCCTACAATGAGCAGTTCTTC; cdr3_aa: CASSLGLAGAYNEQFF
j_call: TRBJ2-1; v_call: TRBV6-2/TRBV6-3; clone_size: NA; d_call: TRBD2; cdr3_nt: TGTGCCAGCAGTTACGCTAGCGGGGGGCTTAGCTCCTACAATGAGCAGTTCTTC; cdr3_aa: CASSYASGGLSSYNEQFF
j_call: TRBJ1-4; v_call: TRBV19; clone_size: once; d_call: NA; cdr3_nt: TGTGCCAGTAGTGGGGGGGCCGTTGTTGAAAAACTGTTTTTT; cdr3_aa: CASSGGAVVEKLFF
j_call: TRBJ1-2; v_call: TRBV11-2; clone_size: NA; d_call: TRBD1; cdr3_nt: TGTGCCAGCAGCCCCGACAGGGACTATGGCTACACCTTC; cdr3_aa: CASSPDRDYGYTF
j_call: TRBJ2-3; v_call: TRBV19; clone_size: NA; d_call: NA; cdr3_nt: TGTGCCAGTAGTGCCCCGGGAGAAGACACAGATACGCAGTATTTT; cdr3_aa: CASSAPGEDTDTQYF
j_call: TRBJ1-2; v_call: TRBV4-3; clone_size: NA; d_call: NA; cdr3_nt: TGCGCCAGCAGCCAAGATTGGGGCGCTAACTATGGCTACACCTTC; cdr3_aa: CASSQDWGANYGYTF
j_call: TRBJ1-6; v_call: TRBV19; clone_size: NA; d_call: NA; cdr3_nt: TGTGCCAGTAGTATGTCTAGGACAGATAATTCACCCCTCCACTTT; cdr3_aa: CASSMSRTDNSPLHF
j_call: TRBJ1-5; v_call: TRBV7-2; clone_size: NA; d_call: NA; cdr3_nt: TGTGCCAGCAGCTTAAATCCAGGGATCGATCAGCCCCAGCATTTT; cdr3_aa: CASSLNPGIDQPQHF
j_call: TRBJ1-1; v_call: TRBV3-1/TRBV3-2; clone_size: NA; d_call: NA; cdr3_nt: TGTGCCAGCAGCCAATCTGAGGGGAACACTGAAGCTTTCTTT; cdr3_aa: CASSQSEGNTEAFF
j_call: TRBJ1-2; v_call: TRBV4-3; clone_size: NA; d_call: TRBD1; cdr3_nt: TGCGCCAGCAGCCAAGCCGGGACAGGGGGCATGGGCTACACCTTC; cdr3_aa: CASSQAGTGGMGYTF
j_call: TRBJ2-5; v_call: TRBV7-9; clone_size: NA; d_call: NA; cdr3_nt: TGTGCCAGCAGCCCCCGGCAGGCCCGTCGGGGGACCCAGTACTTC; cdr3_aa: CASSPRQARRGTQYF
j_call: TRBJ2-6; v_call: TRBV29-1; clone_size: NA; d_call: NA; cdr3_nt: TGCAGCGTTGATAAGGGACTCTCTGGGGCCAACGTCCTGACTTTC; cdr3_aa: CSVDKGLSGANVLTF
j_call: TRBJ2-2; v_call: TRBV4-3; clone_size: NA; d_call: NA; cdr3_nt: TGCGCCAGCAGCCAACGACAGGCGGCCGGGGAGCTGTTTTTT; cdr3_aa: CASSQRQAAGELFF
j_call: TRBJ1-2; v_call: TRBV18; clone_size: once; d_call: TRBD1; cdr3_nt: TGTGCCAGCTCACCATTGGGACAGGGGCGGTATGGCTACACCTTC; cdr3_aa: CASSPLGQGRYGYTF
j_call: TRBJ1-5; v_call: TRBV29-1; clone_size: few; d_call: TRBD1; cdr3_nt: TGCAGCGTTGGACAGGGGGCCGATCAGCCCCAGCATTTT; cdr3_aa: CSVGQGADQPQHF
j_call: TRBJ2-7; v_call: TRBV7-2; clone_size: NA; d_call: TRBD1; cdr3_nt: TGTGCCAGCAGCTTAGCTCAGGGGGCGCGGCACGAGCAGTACTTC; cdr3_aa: CASSLAQGARHEQYF
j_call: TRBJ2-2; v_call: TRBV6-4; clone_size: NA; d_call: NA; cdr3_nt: TGTGCCAGCAGCCAACAGGGCACCGGGGAGCTGTTTTTT; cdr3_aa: CASSQQGTGELFF
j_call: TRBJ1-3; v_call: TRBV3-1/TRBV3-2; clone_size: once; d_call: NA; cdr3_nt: TGTGCCAGCAGCCAATCCGGGACAAGGCTCTCTGGAAACACCATATATTTT; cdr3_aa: CASSQSGTRLSGNTIYF
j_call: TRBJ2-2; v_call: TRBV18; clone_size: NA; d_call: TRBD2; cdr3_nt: TGTGCCAGCTCACAACCGCGGGGGGGCCTCGCCGGGGAGCTGTTTTTT; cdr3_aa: CASSQPRGGLAGELFF
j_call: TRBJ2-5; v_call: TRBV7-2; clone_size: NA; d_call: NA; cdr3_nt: TGTGCCAGCAGCTTAGGGCAGCAAAGAGGGGAGACCCAGTACTTC; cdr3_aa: CASSLGQQRGETQYF
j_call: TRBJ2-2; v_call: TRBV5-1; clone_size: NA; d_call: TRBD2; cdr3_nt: TGCGCCAGCAGCTTTGCGGGGGATAACACCGGGGAGCTGTTTTTT; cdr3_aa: CASSFAGDNTGELFF
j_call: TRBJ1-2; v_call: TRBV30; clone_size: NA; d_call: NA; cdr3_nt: TGTGCCTGGATGGACTACGGACCTAACTATGGCTACACCTTC; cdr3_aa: CAWMDYGPNYGYTF
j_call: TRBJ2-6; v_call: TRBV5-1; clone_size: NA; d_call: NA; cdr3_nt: TGCGCCAGCAGCTTGGGATCGGCGGCGGGGGCCAACGTCCTGACTTTC; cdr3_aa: CASSLGSAAGANVLTF
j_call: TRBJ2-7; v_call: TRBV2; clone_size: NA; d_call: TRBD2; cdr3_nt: TGTGCCAGCAGTCCGCTAGCGGGACTCCCTCACGAGCAGTACTTC; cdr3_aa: CASSPLAGLPHEQYF
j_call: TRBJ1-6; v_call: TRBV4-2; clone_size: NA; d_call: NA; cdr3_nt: TGTGCCAGCAGCCAAGTTCTGAATTCACCCCTCCACTTT; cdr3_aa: CASSQVLNSPLHF
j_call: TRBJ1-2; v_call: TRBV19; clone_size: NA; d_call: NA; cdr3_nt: TGTGCCAGTAGTGACCCGGCGGGTAGCTATGGCTACACCTTC; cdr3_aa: CASSDPAGSYGYTF
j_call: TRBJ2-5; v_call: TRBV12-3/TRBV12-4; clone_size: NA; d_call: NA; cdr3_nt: TGTGCCAGCAGTGAACTAAGGACCCAGTACTTC; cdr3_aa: CASSELRTQYF
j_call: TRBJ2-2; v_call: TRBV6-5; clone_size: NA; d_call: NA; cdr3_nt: TGTGCCAGCGGAGACACCGGGGAGCTGTTTTTT; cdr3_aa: CASGDTGELFF
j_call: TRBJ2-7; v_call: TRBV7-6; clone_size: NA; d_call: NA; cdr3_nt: TGTGCCAGCAGCCCCTACGATGTGACCTACGAGCAGTACTTC; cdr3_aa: CASSPYDVTYEQYF
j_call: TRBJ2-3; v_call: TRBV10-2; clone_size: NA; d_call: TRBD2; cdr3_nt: TGCGCCAGCAGTGAGAAGATGCTAGCGGGGGGCACAGATACGCAGTATTTT; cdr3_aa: CASSEKMLAGGTDTQYF
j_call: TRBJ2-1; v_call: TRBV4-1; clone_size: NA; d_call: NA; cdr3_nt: TGCGCCAGCAGCCAAGATAGGGGTGTTAATGAGCAGTTCTTC; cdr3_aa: CASSQDRGVNEQFF
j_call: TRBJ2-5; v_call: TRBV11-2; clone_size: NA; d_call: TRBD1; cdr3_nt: TGTGCCAGCAGCTTGGGGCTCCGGGACAGAGGGTTGACCCAGTACTTC; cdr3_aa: CASSLGLRDRGLTQYF
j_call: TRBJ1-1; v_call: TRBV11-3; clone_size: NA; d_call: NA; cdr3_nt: TGTGCCAGCAGCTTTCGTAAGAACACTGAAGCTTTCTTT; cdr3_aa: CASSFRKNTEAFF
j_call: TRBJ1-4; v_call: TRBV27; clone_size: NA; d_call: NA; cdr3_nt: TGTGCCAGCAGTCCTGGCGGGAGAGCAGATGAAAAACTGTTTTTT; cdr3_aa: CASSPGGRADEKLFF